This T cell receptor beta chain is drawn from a study of T cell responses to AZD1222 COVID-19 vaccine. The protocol was immunoSEQ multiplex PCR, while the TCRdb copy is restricted to in-frame clones and leaves out a portion. The sample holds about 84,000 clones, around 85% seen once. General study points: The reported proportion of spike-specific TCRs targeting unmutated variant regions was nearly half.

About this clone itself: Antigen specificity is unknown.

It was second doses at about 4 or about 12 weeks that were pooled. This CDR3 contains 18 residues. Germline assignment: CDR1 LGHNA and CDR2 YSLEER. The trim removed 3 bases at V and 6 bases at J, leaving 12 bases unmatched. The V call is TRBV4-3, the J call TRBJ2-1, with 12 positions matching TRBD2. The receptor's source is an adult who received the AZD1222 COVID-19 vaccine. Sequencing was performed on peripheral blood, taken 28 days after the second AZD1222 dose. CDR3 DNA: TGCGCCAGCAGCCACAGGCTAGCGGGGGGGCCGGGGATCAATGAGCAGTTCTTC. Amino acids: CASSHRLAGGPGINEQFF.